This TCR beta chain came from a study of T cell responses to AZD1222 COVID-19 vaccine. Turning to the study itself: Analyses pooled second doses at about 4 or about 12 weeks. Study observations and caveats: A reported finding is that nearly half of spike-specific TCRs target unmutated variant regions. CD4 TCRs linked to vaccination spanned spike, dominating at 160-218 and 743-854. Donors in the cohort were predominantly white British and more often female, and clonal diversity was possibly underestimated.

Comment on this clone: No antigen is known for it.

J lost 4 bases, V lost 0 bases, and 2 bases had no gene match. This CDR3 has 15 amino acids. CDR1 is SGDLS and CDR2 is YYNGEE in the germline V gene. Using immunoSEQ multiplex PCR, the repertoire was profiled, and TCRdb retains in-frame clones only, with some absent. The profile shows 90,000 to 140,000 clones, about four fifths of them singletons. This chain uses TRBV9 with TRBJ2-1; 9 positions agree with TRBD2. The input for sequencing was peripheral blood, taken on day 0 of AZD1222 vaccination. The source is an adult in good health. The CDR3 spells CASSVDSGGYNEQFF. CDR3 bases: TGTGCCAGCAGCGTAGATAGCGGGGGATACAATGAGCAGTTCTTC.